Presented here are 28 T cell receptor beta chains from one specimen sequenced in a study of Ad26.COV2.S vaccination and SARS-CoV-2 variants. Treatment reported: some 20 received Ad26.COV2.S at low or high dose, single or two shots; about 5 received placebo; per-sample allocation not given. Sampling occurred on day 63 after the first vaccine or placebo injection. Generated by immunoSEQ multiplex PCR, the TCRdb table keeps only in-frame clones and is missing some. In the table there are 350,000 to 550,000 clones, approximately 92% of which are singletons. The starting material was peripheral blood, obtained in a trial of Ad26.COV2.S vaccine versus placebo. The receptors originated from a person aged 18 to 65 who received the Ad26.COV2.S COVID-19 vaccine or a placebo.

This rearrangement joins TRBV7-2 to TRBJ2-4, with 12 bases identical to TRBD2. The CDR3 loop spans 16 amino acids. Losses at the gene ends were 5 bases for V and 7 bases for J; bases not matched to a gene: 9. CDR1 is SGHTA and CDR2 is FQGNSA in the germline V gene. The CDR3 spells CASSPRLAGDGNIQYF. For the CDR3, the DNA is TGTGCCAGCAGCCCAAGACTAGCGGGGGATGGCAACATTCAGTACTTC.

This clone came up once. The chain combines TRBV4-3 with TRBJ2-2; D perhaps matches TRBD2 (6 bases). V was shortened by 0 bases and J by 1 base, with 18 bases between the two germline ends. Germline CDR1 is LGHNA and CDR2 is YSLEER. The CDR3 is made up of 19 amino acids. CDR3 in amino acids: CASSQDWRDARGNTGELFF. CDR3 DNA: TGCGCCAGCAGCCAAGATTGGAGGGACGCTCGGGGGAACACCGGGGAGCTGTTTTTT.

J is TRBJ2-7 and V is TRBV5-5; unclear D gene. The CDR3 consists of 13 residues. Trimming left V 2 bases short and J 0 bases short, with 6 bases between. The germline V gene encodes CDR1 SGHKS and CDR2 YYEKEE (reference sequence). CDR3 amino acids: CASSFTTSYEQYF. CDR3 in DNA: TGTGCCAGCAGCTTTACTACCTCCTACGAGCAGTACTTC.

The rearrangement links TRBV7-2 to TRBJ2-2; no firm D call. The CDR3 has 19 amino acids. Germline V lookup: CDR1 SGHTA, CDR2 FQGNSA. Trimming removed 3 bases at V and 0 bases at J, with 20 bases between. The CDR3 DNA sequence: TGTGCCAGCAGCTTTTCGAGCCGCACATACCCTGCGAACACCGGGGAGCTGTTTTTT. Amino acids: CASSFSSRTYPANTGELFF.

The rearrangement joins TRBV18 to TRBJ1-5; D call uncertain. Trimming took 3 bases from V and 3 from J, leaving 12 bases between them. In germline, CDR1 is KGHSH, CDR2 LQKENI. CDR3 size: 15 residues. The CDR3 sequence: CASSPRPQNNQPQHF. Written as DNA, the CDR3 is TGTGCCAGCTCACCTCGCCCCCAAAACAATCAGCCCCAGCATTTT.

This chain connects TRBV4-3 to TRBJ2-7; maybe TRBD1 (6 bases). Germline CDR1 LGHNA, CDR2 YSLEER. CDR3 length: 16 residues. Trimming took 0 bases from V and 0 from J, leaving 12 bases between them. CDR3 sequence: CASSQDLSRGSYEQYF. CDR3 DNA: TGCGCCAGCAGCCAAGATTTGAGCAGGGGCTCCTACGAGCAGTACTTC.

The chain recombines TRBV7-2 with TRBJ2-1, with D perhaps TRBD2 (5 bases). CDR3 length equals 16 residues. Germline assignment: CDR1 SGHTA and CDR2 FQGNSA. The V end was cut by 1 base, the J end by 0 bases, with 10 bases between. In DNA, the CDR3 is TGTGCCAGCAGCTTAGAGTGGAGGAGCTCCTACAATGAGCAGTTCTTC. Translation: CASSLEWRSSYNEQFF. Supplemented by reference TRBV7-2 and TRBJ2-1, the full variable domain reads GAGVSQSPSNKVTEKGKDVELRCDPISGHTALYWYRQSLGQGLEFLIYFQGNSAPDKSGLPSDRFSAERTGGSVSTLTIQRTQQEDSAVYLCASSLEWRSSYNEQFFGPGTRLTVL.

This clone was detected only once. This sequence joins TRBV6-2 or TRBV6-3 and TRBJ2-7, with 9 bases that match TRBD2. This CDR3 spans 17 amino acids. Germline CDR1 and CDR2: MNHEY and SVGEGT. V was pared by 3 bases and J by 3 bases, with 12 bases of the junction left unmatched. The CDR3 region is CASSYHGGSSGNYEQYV. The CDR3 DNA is TGTGCCAGCAGTTATCATGGTGGGTCTAGCGGGAACTACGAGCAGTACGTC.

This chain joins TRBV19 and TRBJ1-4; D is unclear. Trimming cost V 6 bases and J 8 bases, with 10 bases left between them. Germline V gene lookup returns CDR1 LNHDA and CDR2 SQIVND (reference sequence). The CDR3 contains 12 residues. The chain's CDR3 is CASSSVWEKLFF. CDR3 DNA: TGTGCCAGTAGCTCGGTCTGGGAAAAACTGTTTTTT.

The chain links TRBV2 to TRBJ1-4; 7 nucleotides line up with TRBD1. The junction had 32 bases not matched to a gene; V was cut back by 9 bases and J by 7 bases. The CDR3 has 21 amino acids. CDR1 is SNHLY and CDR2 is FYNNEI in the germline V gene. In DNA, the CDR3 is TGTGCCAGTACCCGGGACAGTTCTTTCTTCAAACCGAGCCGGGGACGTGAAAAACTGTTTTTT. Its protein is CASTRDSSFFKPSRGREKLFF.

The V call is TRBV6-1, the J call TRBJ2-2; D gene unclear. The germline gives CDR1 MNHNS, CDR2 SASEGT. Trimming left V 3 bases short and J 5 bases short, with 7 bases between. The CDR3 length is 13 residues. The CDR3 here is CASSDVWTGELFF. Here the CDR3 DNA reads TGTGCCAGCAGTGATGTCTGGACCGGGGAGCTGTTTTTT.

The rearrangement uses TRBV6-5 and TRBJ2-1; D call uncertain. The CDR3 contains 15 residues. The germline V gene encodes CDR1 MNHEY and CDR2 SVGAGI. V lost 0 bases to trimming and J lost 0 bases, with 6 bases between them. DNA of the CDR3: TGTGCCAGCAGTTACTCTAGCTCCTCCTACAATGAGCAGTTCTTC. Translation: CASSYSSSSYNEQFF.

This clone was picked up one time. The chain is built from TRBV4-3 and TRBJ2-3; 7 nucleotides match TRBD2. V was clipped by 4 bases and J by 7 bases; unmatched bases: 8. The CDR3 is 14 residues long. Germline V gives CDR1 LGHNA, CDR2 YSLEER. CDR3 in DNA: TGCGCCAGCAGCCCGGACTGGAGCGGGAATACGCAGTATTTT. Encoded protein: CASSPDWSGNTQYF.

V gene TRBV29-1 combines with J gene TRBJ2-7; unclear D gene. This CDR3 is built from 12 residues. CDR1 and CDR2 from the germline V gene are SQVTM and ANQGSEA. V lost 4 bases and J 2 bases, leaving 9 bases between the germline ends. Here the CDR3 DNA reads TGCAGCGTTGGAGTCGTAACCTACGAGCAGTACTTC. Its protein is CSVGVVTYEQYF.

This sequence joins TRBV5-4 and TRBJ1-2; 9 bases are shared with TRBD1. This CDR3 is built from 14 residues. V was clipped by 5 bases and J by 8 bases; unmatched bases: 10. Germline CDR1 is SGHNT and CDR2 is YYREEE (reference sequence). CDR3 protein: CASRAETGGYGYTF. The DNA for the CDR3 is TGTGCCAGCAGGGCGGAAACAGGGGGCTACGGCTACACCTTC.

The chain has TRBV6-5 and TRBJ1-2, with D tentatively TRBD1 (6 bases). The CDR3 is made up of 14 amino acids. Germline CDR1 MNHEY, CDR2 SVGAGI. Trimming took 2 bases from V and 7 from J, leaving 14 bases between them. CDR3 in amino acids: CASSYLGGAGGYTF. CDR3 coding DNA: TGTGCCAGCAGTTACCTGGGGGGGGCAGGTGGCTACACCTTC.

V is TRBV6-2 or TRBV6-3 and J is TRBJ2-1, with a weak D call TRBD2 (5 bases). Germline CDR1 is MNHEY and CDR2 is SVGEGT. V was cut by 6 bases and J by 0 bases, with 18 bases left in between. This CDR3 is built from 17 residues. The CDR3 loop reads CASSPSPTSLSYNEQFF. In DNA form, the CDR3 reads TGTGCCAGCAGCCCTTCCCCCACTAGTCTCTCCTACAATGAGCAGTTCTTC.

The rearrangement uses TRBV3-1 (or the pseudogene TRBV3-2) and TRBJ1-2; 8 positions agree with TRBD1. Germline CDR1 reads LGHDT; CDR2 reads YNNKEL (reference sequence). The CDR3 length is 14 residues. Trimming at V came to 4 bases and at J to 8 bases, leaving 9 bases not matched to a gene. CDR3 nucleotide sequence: TGTGCCAGCAGCCTCTTCGCAGGGGGCGAGGGCTACACCTTC. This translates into CASSLFAGGEGYTF.

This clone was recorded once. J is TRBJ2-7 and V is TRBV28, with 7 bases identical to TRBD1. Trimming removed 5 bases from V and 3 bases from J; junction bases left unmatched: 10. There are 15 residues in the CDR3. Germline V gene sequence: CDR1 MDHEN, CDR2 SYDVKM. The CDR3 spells CASSPQTGWLYEQYF. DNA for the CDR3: TGTGCCAGCAGTCCCCAGACAGGGTGGCTCTACGAGCAGTACTTC.

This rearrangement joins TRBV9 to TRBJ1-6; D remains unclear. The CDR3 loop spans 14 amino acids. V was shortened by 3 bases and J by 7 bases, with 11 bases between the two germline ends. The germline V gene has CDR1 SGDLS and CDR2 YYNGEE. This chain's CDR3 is CASSAGWENSPLHF. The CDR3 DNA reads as TGTGCCAGCAGCGCCGGGTGGGAAAATTCACCCCTCCACTTT.

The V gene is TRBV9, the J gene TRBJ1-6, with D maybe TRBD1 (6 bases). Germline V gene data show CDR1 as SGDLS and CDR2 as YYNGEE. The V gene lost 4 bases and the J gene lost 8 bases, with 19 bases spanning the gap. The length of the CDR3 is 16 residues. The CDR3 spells CASSSRTEGRYSPLHF. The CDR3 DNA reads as TGTGCCAGCAGCTCGCGGACAGAGGGCCGTTATTCACCCCTCCACTTT.

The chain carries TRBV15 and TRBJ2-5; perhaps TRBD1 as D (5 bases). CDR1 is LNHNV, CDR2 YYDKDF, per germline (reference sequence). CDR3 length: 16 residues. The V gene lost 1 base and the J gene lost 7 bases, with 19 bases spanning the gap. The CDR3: CATSRGPTESSGTQYF. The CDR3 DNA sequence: TGTGCCACCAGCAGAGGCCCGACAGAATCCTCAGGGACCCAGTACTTC.

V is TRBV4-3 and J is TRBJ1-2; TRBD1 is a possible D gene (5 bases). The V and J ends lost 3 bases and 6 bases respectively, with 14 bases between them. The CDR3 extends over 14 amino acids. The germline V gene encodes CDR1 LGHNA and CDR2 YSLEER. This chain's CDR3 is CASSQRGRINGYTF. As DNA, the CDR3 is TGCGCCAGCAGCCAGCGGGGCAGGATAAATGGCTACACCTTC.

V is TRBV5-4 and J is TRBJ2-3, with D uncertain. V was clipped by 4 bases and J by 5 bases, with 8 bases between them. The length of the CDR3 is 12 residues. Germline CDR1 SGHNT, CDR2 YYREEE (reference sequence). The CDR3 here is CASSPTRDTQYF. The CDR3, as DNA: TGTGCCAGCAGCCCCACCAGAGATACGCAGTATTTT.

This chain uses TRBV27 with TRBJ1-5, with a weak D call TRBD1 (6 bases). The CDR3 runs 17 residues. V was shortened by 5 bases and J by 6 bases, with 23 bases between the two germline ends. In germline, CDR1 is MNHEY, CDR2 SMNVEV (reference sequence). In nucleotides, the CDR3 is TGTGCCAGCAGTCCCCTCACGGGGGCTTTGTTATTTCAGCCCCAGCATTTT. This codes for CASSPLTGALLFQPQHF.

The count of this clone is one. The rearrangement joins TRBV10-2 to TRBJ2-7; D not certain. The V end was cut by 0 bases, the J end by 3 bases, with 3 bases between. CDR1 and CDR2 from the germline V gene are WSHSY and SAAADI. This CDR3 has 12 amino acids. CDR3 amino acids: CASSESIYEQYV. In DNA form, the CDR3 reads TGCGCCAGCAGTGAGTCCATCTACGAGCAGTACGTC.

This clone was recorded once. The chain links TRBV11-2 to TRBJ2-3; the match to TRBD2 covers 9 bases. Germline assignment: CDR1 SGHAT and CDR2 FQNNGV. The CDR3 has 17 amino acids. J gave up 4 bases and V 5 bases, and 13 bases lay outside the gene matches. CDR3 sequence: CASSGVLSGRIADTQYF. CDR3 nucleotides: TGTGCCAGCAGCGGGGTTTTGAGCGGGAGGATAGCAGATACGCAGTATTTT. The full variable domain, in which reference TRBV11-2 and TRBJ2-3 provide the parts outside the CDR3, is EAGVAQSPRYKIIEKRQSVAFWCNPISGHATLYWYQQILGQGPKLLIQFQNNGVVDDSQLPKDRFSAERLKGVDSTLKIQPAKLEDSAVYLCASSGVLSGRIADTQYFGPGTRLTVL.

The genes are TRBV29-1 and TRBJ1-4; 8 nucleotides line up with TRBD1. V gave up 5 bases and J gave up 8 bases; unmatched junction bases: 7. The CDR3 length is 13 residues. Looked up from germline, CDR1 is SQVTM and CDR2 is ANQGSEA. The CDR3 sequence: CSVTSGGSEKLFF. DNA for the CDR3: TGCAGCGTTACATCAGGGGGCAGCGAAAAACTGTTTTTT.